The T cell receptor (beta chain) described here comes from a study of cytomegalovirus exposure and HLA in healthy donors. The overall study: Earlier findings included approximately 120 million unique TCR beta sequences obtained from 170 million or so T cells. The study's findings and limits: In a later analysis, TCR beta V- and J-gene trimming showed a link to a missense DCLRE1C variant. Links to common viral pathogens appeared, in a later analysis, for several of the most significant clusters. Indistinguishable V segments such as TRBV6-2 and TRBV6-3 were excluded.

PCR amplification relied on 60 Vbeta primers (plus 13 Jbeta primers). Some clones are missing from TCRdb's copy, which holds only in-frame ones; the method was immunoSEQ multiplex PCR. The table includes 160,000 or so clones, around four fifths detected once. The V and J ends lost 5 bases and 2 bases, in that order; junction bases with no gene match: 7. The CDR3 runs to 15 residues. Per germline, CDR1 SGHTA and CDR2 FQGTGA. In regard to this clone: Its antigen is not identified.

The sample was PBMCs. The chain links TRBV7-3 to TRBJ2-5; TRBD2 agrees at 8 bases. The clonotype comes from a man aged 18 to 29 in good health and CMV-seronegative. Here the CDR3 DNA reads TGTGCCAGCAGCCCGGGGGGGACGAGGCAAGAGACCCAGTACTTC. The encoded protein is CASSPGGTRQETQYF.